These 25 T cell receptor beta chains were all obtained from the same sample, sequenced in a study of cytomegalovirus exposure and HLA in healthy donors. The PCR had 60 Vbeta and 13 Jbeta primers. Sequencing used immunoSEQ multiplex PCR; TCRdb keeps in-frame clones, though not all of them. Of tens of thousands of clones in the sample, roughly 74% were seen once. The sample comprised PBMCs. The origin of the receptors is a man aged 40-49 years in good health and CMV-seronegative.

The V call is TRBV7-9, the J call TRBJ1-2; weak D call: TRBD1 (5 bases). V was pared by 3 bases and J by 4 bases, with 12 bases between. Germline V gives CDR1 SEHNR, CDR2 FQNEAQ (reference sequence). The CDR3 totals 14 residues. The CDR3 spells CASSLGQGSYGYTF. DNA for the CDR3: TGTGCCAGCAGCTTGGGGCAGGGAAGCTATGGCTACACCTTC. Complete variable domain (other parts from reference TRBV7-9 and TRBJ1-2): DTGVSQNPRHKITKRGQNVTFRCDPISEHNRLYWYRQTLGQGPEFLTYFQNEAQLEKSRLLSDRFSAERPKGSFSTLEIQRTEQGDSAMYLCASSLGQGSYGYTFGSGTRLTVV.

The DNA of the CDR3 is TGTGCCAGAAGCTTGAGTGAAGGACAGTTCTACGAGCAGTACTTC. It codes for CARSLSEGQFYEQYF. The chain recombines TRBV5-3 with TRBJ2-5, with D possibly matching TRBD1 (6 bases). The J call may be incorrect, as the DNA end agrees better with TRBJ2-7. TRBV5-3 is classed as an ORF, of uncertain function. The CDR3 has 15 residues.

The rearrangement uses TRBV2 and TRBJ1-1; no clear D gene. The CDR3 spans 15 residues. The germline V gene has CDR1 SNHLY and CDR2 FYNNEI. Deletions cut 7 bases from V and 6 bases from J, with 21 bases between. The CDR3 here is CASTAWGRRVAEAFF. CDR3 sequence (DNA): TGTGCCAGCACCGCTTGGGGAAGGAGGGTCGCTGAAGCTTTCTTT.

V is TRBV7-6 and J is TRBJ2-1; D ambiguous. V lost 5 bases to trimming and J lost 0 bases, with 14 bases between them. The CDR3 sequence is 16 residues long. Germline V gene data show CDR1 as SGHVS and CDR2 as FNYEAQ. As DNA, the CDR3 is TGTGCCAGCAGCCCTTCTCTTATGAGCTCCTACAATGAGCAGTTCTTC. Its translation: CASSPSLMSSYNEQFF.

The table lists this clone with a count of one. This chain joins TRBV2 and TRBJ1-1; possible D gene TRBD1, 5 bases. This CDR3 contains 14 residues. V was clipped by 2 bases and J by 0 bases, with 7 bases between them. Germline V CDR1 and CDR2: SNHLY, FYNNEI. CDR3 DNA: TGTGCCAGCAGTGAACGGACACTGAACACTGAAGCTTTCTTT. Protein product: CASSERTLNTEAFF.

This CDR3 is CASSAEVAQPQHF. CDR3 DNA: TGTGCCAGCAGCGCAGAGGTAGCCCAGCCCCAGCATTTT. This chain uses TRBV7-6 with TRBJ1-5; D gene unclear. V was cut by 5 bases and J by 7 bases, with 12 bases left in between. Germline V gives CDR1 SGHVS, CDR2 FNYEAQ. The CDR3 totals 13 residues.

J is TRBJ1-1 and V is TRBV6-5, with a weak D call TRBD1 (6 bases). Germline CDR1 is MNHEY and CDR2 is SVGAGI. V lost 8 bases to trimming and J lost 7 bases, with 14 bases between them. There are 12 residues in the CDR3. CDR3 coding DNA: TGTGCCAGCGGGGACATTGTGGGTGAAGCTTTCTTT. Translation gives CASGDIVGEAFF.

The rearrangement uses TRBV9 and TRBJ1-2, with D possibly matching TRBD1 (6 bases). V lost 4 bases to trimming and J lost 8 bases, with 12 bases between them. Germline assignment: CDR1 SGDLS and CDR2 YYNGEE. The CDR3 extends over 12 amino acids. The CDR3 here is CASSLTGWGYTF. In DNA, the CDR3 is TGTGCCAGCAGCTTAACAGGGTGGGGCTACACCTTC.

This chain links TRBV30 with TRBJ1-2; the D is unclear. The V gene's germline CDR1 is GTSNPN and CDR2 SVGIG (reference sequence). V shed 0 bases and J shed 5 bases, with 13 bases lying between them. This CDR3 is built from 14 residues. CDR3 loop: CAWSVYSGRYGYTF. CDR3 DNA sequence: TGTGCCTGGAGTGTATACAGCGGTCGGTATGGCTACACCTTC.

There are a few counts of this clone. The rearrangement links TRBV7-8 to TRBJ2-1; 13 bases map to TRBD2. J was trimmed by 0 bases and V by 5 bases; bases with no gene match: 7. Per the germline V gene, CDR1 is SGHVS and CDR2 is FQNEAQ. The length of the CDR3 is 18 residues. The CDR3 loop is CASSRLAGGRSSYNEQFF. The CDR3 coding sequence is TGTGCCAGCAGCCGACTAGCGGGAGGCCGTAGCTCCTACAATGAGCAGTTCTTC.

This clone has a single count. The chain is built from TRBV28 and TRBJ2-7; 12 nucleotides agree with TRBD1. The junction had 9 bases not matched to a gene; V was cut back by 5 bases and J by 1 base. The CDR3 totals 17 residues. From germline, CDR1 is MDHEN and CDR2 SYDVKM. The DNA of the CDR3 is TGTGCCAGCAGTCCCGTGGGACAGGGGGCGCGGTCCTACGAGCAGTACTTC. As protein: CASSPVGQGARSYEQYF.

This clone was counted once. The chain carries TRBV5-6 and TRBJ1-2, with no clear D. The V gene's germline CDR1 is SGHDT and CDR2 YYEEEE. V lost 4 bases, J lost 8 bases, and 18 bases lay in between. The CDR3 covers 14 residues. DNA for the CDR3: TGTGCCAGCAGCCCTGAGGGCAGGCCCGGCGGCTACACCTTC. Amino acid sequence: CASSPEGRPGGYTF.

CDR3 loop: CASTPGVGERGETQYF. In DNA form, the CDR3 reads TGTGCCAGCACCCCAGGGGTAGGGGAACGAGGAGAGACCCAGTACTTC. The genes are TRBV2 and TRBJ2-5; perhaps TRBD1 as D (6 bases). The V and J ends lost 7 bases and 4 bases respectively, with 22 bases between them. Per the germline V gene, CDR1 is SNHLY and CDR2 is FYNNEI. The CDR3 runs to 16 residues.

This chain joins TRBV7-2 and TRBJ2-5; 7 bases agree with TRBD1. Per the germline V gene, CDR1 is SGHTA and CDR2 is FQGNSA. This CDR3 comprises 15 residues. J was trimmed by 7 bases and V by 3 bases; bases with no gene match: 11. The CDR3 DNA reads TGTGCCAGCAGCTTCGGGGCGACAGGGACCAGGACCCAGTACTTC. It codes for CASSFGATGTRTQYF.

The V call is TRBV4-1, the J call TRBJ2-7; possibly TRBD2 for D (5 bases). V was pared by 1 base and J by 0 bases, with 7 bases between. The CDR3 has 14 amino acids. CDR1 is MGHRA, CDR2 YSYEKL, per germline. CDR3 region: CASSQAGDSYEQYF. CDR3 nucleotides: TGCGCCAGCAGCCAAGCCGGGGACTCCTACGAGCAGTACTTC.

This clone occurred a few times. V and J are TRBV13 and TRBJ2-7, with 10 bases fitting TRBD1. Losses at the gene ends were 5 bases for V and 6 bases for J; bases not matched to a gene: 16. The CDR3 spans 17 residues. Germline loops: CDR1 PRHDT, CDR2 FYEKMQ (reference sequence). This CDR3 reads CASSPGQGGWTDSEQYF. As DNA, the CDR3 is TGTGCCAGCAGCCCCGGACAGGGGGGCTGGACCGACAGCGAGCAGTACTTC.

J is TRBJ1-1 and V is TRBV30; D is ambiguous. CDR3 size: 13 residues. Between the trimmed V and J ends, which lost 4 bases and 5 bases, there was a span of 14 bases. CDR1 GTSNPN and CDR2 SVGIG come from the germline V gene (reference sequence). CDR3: CAWNLQAGTEAFF. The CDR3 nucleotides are TGTGCCTGGAATCTCCAGGCTGGGACTGAAGCTTTCTTT.

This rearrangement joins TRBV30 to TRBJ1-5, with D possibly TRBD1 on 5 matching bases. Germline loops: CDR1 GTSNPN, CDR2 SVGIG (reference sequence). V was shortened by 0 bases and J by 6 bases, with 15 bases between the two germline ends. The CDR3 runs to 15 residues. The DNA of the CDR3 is TGTGCCTGGAGTGTTTGGCAGGGAAATTCTCAGCCCCAGCATTTT. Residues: CAWSVWQGNSQPQHF. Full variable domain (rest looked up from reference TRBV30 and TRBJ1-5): SQTIHQWPATLVQPVGSPLSLECTVEGTSNPNLYWYRQAAGRGLQLLFYSVGIGQISSEVPQNLSASRPQDRQFILSSKKLLLSDSGFYLCAWSVWQGNSQPQHFGDGTRLSIL.

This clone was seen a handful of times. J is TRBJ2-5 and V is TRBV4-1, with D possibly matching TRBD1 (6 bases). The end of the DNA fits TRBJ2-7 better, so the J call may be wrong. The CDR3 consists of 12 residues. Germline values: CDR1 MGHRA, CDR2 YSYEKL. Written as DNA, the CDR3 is TGCGCCAGCAGTCCAGGGGTTGGCGAGCAGTACTTC. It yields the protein CASSPGVGEQYF.

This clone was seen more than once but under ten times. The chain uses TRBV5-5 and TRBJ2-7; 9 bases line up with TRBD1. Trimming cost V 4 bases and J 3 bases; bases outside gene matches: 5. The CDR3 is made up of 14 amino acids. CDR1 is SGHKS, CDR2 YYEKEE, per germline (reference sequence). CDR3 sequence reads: CASSPGQGNYEQYF. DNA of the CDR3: TGTGCCAGCAGCCCCGGACAGGGGAACTACGAGCAGTACTTC.

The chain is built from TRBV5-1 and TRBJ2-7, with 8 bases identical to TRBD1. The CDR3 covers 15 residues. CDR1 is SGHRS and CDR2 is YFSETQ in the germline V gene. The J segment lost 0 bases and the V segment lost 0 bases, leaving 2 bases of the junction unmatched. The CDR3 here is CASSLGGTGSYEQYF. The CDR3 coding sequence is TGCGCCAGCAGCTTGGGCGGGACAGGCTCCTACGAGCAGTACTTC. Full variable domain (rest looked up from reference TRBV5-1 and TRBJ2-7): KAGVTQTPRYLIKTRGQQVTLSCSPISGHRSVSWYQQTPGQGLQFLFEYFSETQRNKGNFPGRFSGRQFSNSRSEMNVSTLELGDSALYLCASSLGGTGSYEQYFGPGTRLTVT.

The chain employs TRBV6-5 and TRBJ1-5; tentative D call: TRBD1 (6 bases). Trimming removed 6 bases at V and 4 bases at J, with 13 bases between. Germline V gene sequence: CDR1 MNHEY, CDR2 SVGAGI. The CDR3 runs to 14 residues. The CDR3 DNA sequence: TGTGCCAGCAGCTCAGGACAGTCAAATCAGCCCCAGCATTTT. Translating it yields CASSSGQSNQPQHF.

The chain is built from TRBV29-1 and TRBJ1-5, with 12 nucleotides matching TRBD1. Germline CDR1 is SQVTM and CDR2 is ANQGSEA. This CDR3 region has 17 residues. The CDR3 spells CSSEPGQGACSNQPQHF. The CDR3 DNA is TGCAGTTCAGAGCCGGGACAGGGGGCCTGTAGCAATCAGCCCCAGCATTTT.

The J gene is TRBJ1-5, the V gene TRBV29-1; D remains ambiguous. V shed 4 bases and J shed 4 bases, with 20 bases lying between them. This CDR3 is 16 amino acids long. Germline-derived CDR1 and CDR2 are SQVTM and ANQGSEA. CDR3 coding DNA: TGCAGCGTTGTTTTGGACGGAGGTTTTTGGAATCAGCCCCAGCATTTT. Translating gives CSVVLDGGFWNQPQHF.

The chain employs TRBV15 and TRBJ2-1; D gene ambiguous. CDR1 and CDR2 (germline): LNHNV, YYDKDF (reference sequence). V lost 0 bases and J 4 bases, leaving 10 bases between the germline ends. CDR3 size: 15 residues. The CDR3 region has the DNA TGTGCCACCAGCAGAGATCTTGAGAATTACAATGAGCAGTTCTTC. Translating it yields CATSRDLENYNEQFF. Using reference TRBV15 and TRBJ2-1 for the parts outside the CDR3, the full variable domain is DAMVIQNPRYQVTQFGKPVTLSCSQTLNHNVMYWYQQKSSQAPKLLFHYYDKDFNNEADTPDNFQSRRPNTSFCFLDIRSPGLGDTAMYLCATSRDLENYNEQFFGPGTRLTVL.